The T cell receptor (beta chain) under discussion was sequenced for a study of regulatory T cells in long-lasting Graves disease. Construction of the TCR beta libraries employed iRepertoire HTBI primers in conjunction with Arm-PCR of CDR3 regions. TCRdb reanalysed the multiplex PCR reads using MiXCR and keeps one entry per CDR3 protein. In the table there are 450,000 to 650,000 distinct CDR3 sequences, 16% of which are singletons. This clonotype was seen ten or more times. The antigen is not known. General observations from the study: Graves' patients with persistent disease showed TCR diversity lower than patients newly diagnosed.

As for time point: newly diagnosed GD, antithyroid drugs for less than 3 months. The TCR library was made from RNA that had been extracted from PBMCs in TRIzol. Roughly 9.5-milliliter peripheral blood samples went into EDTA tubes. The CDR3 spans 14 residues. From germline, CDR1 is SGHRS and CDR2 YFSETQ. Trimming pared 0 bases from V and 4 bases from J, leaving 10 bases between. Another study also made use of these data, one on T cells in Graves' hyperthyroidism and ophthalmopathy.

The chain recombines TRBV5-1 with TRBJ1-1; no reliable D call. The clonotype originates from a middle-aged woman with Graves disease. Here the sequenced sample was peripheral blood mononuclear cells (PBMCs), taken at new diagnosis, from a patient treated with antithyroid drugs. The CDR3 nucleotides are TGCGCCAGCAGCTTGGGGTTGGTAGGCACTGAAGCTTTCTTT. Translated: CASSLGLVGTEAFF.